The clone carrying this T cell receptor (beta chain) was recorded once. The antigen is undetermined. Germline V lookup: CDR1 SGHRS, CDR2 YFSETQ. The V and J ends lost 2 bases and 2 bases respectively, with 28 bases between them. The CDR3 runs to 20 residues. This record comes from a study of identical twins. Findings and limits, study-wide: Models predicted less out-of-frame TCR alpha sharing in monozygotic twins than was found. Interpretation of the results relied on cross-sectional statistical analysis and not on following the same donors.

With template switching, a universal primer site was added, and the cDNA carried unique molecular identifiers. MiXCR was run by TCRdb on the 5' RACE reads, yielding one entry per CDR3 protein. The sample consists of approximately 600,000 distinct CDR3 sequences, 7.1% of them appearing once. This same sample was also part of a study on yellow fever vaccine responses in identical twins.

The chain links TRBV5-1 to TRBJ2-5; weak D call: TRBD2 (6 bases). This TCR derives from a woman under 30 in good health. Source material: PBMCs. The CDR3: CASSFDPPLIRWDLQETQYF. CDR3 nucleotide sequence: TGCGCCAGCAGCTTTGACCCCCCCCTGATCAGATGGGACTTACAAGAGACCCAGTACTTC.